The present TCR beta chain was sequenced within a study of shared clonotypes between healthy human individuals. The length of the CDR3 is 14 residues. Germline CDR1 reads KGHSH; CDR2 reads LQKENI. V dropped 3 bases and J dropped 5; count of bases not matched to a gene: 6. The repertoire was sequenced with immunoSEQ multiplex PCR; TCRdb's copy has only in-frame clones and lacks some. The table has some 1,400,000 clones, roughly 95% seen once. This receptor was identified in a man aged 25 to 40 in good health. Sequencing used naive CD4+ T cells sorted from blood. Subset described: CD45RA+ positively selected. The V and J genes are TRBV18 and TRBJ2-5; 7 bases align to TRBD2. Here the CDR3 reads CASSPTAGEETQYF. CDR3 in DNA: TGTGCCAGCTCACCTACGGCGGGGGAGGAGACCCAGTACTTC.